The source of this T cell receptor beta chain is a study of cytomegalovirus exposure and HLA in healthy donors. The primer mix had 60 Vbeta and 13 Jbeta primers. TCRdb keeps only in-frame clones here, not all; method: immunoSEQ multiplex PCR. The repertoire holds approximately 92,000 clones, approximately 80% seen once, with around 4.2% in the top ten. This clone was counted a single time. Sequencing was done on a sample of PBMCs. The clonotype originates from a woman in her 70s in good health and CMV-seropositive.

The CDR3: CASSLSQGGYGYTF. CDR3 sequence (DNA): TGTGCCAGCAGTCTCAGCCAGGGTGGATACGGCTACACCTTC. V gene TRBV28 combines with J gene TRBJ1-2; TRBD1 is a possible D gene (5 bases). Germline V CDR1 and CDR2: MDHEN, SYDVKM. V lost 5 bases and J 8 bases, leaving 18 bases between the germline ends. This CDR3 region has 14 residues.